This T cell receptor (beta chain) was identified during a study of graft-versus-host responses after intestinal transplantation. Germline V gene data show CDR1 as MGHRA and CDR2 as YSYEKL. V lost 6 bases to trimming and J lost 5 bases, with 13 bases between them. The CDR3 totals 13 residues. Libraries were prepared by immunoSEQ multiplex PCR; TCRdb keeps only in-frame clonotypes and omits some of them. The data contain approximately 86,000 clones, 80% to 95% of them singletons. Concerning this clone: The antigen is not known.

This sequence joins TRBV4-1 and TRBJ1-2; the D gene is possibly TRBD1 (5 bases). The receptor was derived from a human donor who was the organ donor for an intestinal transplant. The specimen was unstimulated CD8+ T cells sorted from spleen or lymph node cells, collected before transplant. As DNA, the CDR3 is TGCGCCAGCAGTGATGGGGCCTCTTATGGCTACACCTTC. This translates into CASSDGASYGYTF.